This paragraph reports one T cell receptor beta chain. Its specificity is unknown. This sample is part of a study of T cell repertoires in aging, cancer and after chemotherapy. Study-wide background: Clear clonal overlap appeared across healthy donor samples taken over several months to years. General observations from the study: Loss of evenness, beyond lost richness, contributed to age-related TCR diversity decline in cancer patients. Untreated cancer patients had significantly lower blood TCR diversity than age-matched healthy donors.

Multiplex touch-down PCR with TRB-A/B primers amplified rearranged V-D-J TRB sequences. TCRdb re-called the multiplex PCR reads with MiXCR, one entry per CDR3 protein. The sample records more than 9,500 distinct CDR3 sequences, roughly two fifths being singletons. TCR beta rearrangements were amplified from peripheral blood genomic DNA. Trimming took off 3 bases at V and 5 bases at J, with 8 bases between the two ends. The germline CDR1 and CDR2 sequences are KGHSH and LQKENI. The CDR3 totals 13 residues. The sequencing sample was made of blood. The receptor comes from a human donor in good health. V gene TRBV18 combines with J gene TRBJ1-5; possible D gene TRBD1, 6 bases. The CDR3 nucleotides read TGTGCCAGCTCACCGAACAGGGATCAGCCCCAGCATTTT. It is translated as CASSPNRDQPQHF. The entire variable domain, with the rest obtained from reference TRBV18 and TRBJ1-5, is as follows: NAGVMQNPRHLVRRRGQEARLRCSPMKGHSHVYWYRQLPEEGLKFMVYLQKENIIDESGMPKERFSAEFPKEGPSILRIQQVVRGDSAAYFCASSPNRDQPQHFGDGTRLSIL.